A single sample is the source of the 7 T cell receptor beta chains below, sequenced in a study of blood T cell repertoires in COVID-19. Measured with immunoSEQ multiplex PCR; TCRdb has only the in-frame clones, and not every one. The sample records about 230,000 clones, around 80% being singletons. Sequencing was carried out using peripheral blood. These receptors all come from a man aged 35 to 55 with acute or convalescent COVID-19.

This chain joins TRBV27 and TRBJ2-7, with D possibly TRBD2 on 6 matching bases. CDR1 MNHEY and CDR2 SMNVEV come from the germline V gene (reference sequence). V was pared by 6 bases and J by 4 bases, with 13 bases between. The CDR3 runs to 13 residues. The CDR3: CASSPRRGYEQYF. The CDR3 DNA is TGTGCCAGCAGCCCCAGGAGGGGTTACGAGCAGTACTTC.

In nucleotides, the CDR3 is TGTGCCAGCTCACCAGGTCAGGGGGCAGATACGCAGTATTTT. Residues: CASSPGQGADTQYF. This chain joins TRBV18 and TRBJ2-3; 7 bases agree with TRBD1. With 2 bases clipped from V and 4 bases from J, the junction kept 3 bases outside the gene matches. Per germline, CDR1 KGHSH and CDR2 LQKENI. There are 14 residues in the CDR3.

The chain couples TRBV6-5 to TRBJ1-5, with D perhaps matching TRBD1 (6 bases). The CDR3 has 15 residues. The germline V gene encodes CDR1 MNHEY and CDR2 SVGAGI. V gave up 5 bases and J gave up 2 bases, with 13 bases separating them. CDR3 sequence: CASSPYRVGNQPQHF. Written as DNA, the CDR3 is TGTGCCAGCAGTCCCTACAGGGTGGGCAATCAGCCCCAGCATTTT.

This clone was seen a single time. The chain has TRBV30 and TRBJ2-7; D gene uncertain. CDR1 is GTSNPN and CDR2 is SVGIG in the germline V gene (reference sequence). The V and J ends lost 3 bases and 4 bases respectively, with 13 bases between them. This CDR3 is 13 amino acids long. The CDR3 sequence is CAWSAVSLYEQYF. CDR3 sequence (DNA): TGTGCCTGGAGCGCGGTATCCCTGTACGAGCAGTACTTC.

The CDR3 loop is CASSPAGPNEKLFF. CDR3 sequence (DNA): TGTGCCAGCTCACCGGCGGGCCCTAATGAAAAACTGTTTTTT. The chain carries TRBV18 and TRBJ1-4; the D is unclear. Germline V gene sequence: CDR1 KGHSH, CDR2 LQKENI. The CDR3 is 14 residues long. Deletions cut 3 bases from V and 3 bases from J, with 8 bases between.

The chain is built from TRBV11-2 and TRBJ1-1; 11 bases line up with TRBD1. In germline, CDR1 is SGHAT, CDR2 FQNNGV. V lost 0 bases, J lost 3 bases, and 3 bases stayed unmatched. CDR3 length equals 16 residues. The CDR3: CASSLDGQGAYTEAFF. CDR3 nucleotide sequence: TGTGCCAGCAGCTTAGACGGACAGGGGGCTTACACTGAAGCTTTCTTT. Full variable domain (remainder filled in from reference TRBV11-2 and TRBJ1-1): EAGVAQSPRYKIIEKRQSVAFWCNPISGHATLYWYQQILGQGPKLLIQFQNNGVVDDSQLPKDRFSAERLKGVDSTLKIQPAKLEDSAVYLCASSLDGQGAYTEAFFGQGTRLTVV.

CDR3 protein: CASSLLAGGTGELFF. In nucleotides, the CDR3 is TGTGCCAGCAGTTTATTAGCGGGGGGAACCGGGGAGCTGTTTTTT. The rearrangement links TRBV28 to TRBJ2-2; 10 nucleotides agree with TRBD2. V lost 1 base and J lost 5; bases outside the gene matches: 1. The CDR3 contains 15 residues. CDR1 is MDHEN, CDR2 SYDVKM, per germline.